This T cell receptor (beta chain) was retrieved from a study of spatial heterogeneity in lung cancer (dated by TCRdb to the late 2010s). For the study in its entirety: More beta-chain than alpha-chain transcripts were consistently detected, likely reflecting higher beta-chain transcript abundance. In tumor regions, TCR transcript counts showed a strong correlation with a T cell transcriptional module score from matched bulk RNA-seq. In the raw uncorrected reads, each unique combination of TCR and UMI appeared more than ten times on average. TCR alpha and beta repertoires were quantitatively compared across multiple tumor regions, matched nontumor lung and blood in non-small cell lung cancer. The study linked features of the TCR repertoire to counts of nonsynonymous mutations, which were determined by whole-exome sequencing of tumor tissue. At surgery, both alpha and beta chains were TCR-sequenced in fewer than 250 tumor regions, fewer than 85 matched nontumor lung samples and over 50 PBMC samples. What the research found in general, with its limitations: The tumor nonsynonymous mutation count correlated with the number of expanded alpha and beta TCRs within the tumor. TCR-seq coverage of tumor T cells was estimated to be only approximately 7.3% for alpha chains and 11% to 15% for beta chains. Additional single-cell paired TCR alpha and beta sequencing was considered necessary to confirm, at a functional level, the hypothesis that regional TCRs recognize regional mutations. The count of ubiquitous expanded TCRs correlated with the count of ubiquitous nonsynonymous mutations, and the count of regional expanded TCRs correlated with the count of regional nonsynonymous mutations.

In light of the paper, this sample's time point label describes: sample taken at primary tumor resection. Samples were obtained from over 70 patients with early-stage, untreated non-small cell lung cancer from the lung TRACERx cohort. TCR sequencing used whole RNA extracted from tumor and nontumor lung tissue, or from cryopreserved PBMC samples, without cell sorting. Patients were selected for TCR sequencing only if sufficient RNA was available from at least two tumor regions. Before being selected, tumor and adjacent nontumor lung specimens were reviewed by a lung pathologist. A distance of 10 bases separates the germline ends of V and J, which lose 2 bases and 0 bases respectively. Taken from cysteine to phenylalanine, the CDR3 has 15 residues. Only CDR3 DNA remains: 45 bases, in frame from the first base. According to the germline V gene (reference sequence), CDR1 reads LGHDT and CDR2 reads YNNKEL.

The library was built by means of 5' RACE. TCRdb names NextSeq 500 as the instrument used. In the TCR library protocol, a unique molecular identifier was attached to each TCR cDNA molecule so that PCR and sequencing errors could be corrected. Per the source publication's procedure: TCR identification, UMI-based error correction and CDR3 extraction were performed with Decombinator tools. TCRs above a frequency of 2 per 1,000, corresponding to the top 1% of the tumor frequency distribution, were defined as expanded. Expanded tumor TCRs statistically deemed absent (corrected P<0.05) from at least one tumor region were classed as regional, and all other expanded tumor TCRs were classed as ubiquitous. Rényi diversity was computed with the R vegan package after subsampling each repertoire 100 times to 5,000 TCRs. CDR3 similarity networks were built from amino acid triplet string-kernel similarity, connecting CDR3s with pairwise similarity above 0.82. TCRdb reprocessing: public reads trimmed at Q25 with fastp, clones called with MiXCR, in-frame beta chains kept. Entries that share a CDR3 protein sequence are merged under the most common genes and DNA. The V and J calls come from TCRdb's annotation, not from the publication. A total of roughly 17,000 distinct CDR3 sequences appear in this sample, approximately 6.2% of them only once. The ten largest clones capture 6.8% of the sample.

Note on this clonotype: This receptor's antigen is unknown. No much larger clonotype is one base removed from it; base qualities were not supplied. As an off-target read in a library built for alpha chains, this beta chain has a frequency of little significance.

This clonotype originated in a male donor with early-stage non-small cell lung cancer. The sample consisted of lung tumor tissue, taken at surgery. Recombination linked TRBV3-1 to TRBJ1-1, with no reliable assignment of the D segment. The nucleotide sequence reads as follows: TGTGCCAGCAGCCAATCCCCCCAACTGAACACTGAAGCTTTCTTT. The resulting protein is CASSQSPQLNTEAFF.